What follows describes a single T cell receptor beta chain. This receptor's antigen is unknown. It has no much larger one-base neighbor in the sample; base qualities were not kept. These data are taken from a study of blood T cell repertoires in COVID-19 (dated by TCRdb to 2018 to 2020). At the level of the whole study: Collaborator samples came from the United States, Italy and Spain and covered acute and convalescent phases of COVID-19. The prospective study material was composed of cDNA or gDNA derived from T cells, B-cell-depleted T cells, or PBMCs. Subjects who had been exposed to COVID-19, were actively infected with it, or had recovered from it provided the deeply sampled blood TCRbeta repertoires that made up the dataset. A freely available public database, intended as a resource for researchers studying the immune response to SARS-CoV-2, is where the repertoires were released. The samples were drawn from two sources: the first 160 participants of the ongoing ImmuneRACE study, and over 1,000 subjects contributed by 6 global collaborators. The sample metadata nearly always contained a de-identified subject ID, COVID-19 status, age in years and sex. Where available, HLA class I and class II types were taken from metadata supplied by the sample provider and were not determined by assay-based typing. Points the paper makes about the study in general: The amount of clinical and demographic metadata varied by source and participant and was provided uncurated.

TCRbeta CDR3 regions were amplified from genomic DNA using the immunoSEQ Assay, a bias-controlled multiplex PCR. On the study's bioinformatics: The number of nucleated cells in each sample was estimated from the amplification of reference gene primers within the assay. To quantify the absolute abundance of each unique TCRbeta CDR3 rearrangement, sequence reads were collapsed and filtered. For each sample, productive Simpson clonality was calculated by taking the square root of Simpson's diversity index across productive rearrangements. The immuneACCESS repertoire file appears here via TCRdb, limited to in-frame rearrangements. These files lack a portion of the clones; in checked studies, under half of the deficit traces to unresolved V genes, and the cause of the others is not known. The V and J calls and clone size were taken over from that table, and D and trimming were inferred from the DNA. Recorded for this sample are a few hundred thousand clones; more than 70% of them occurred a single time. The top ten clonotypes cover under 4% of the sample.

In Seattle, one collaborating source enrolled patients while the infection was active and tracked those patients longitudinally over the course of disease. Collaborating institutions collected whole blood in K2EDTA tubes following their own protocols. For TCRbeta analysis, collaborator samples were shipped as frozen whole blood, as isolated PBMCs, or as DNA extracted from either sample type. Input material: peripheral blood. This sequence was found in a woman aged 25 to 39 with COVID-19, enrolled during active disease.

CDR3 reads: CASSYTSGGRTDTQYF. The DNA reads TGTGCCAGCAGCTACACTAGCGGGGGCCGCACAGATACGCAGTATTTT. The chain was built from TRBV11-2 and TRBJ2-3; 11 central nucleotides agree with TRBD2. At the junction V is shortened by 4 bases and J by 1 base; bases outside the gene matches: 4. The germline V gene supplies CDR1 SGHAT and CDR2 FQNNGV. Reading from cysteine to phenylalanine, the CDR3 counts 16 amino acids. Only the CDR3 DNA is retained, 48 bases long and in frame from the first base.